This is a list of T cell receptor beta chains from one sample in a study of siplizumab effects on memory and regulatory T cells. Assay used: immunoSEQ multiplex PCR; TCRdb lists only in-frame clones, some missing. The sample contains around 100,000 clones, about nine tenths of which appear only once. Input material: CD4+ T cells sorted from blood. These receptors were collected from a human donor in good health. The CDR3 runs from the conserved cysteine through the conserved F or W. The D gene is left open where the match is weak.

J,V,D,DNA,CDR3
TRBJ1-5,TRBV6-1,NA,TGTGCCAGCAGGGACAACAATCAGCCCCAGCATTTT,CASRDNNQPQHF
TRBJ1-2,TRBV30,NA,TGTGCCTGGAGTATGAAACAGGAGCCCCGGGGCTACACCTTC,CAWSMKQEPRGYTF
TRBJ2-7,TRBV27,TRBD1,TGTGCCAGCATCTTTCGACAGGGGACAACCTACGAGCAGTACTTC,CASIFRQGTTYEQYF
TRBJ2-6,TRBV4-3,NA,TGCGCCAGCAGCCAAGGGGCCGGGGGCGCCGGGTCTGGGGCCAACGTCCTGACTTTC,CASSQGAGGAGSGANVLTF
TRBJ1-2,TRBV15,NA,TGTGCCACCAGCAGAGATCAGGGGTGGCAGATCTTTAACTATGGCTACACCTTC,CATSRDQGWQIFNYGYTF
TRBJ1-2,TRBV4-3,NA,TGCGCCAGCAGCCAAGATCATAGGGGGGGCTATGGCTACACCTTC,CASSQDHRGGYGYTF
TRBJ2-7,TRBV28,NA,TGTGCCAGCAGTTTTCCGGGTAATGTTGATTACGAGCAGTACTTC,CASSFPGNVDYEQYF
TRBJ1-2,TRBV20-1,NA,TGCAGTGCTAGGGGGGAACGAGGCTACACCTTC,CSARGERGYTF
TRBJ2-3,TRBV28,NA,TGTGCCAGCACTTTAGGCGGGGTGCGCACAGATACGCAGTATTTT,CASTLGGVRTDTQYF
TRBJ1-3,TRBV4-1,NA,TGCGCCAGCAGCCAAGAGGAAGGGAGAAACACCATATATTTT,CASSQEEGRNTIYF
TRBJ2-3,TRBV15,TRBD2,TGTGCCACCAGCAGGGAGCGGGGGGGCCGAGTAAGGACAGATACGCAGTATTTT,CATSRERGGRVRTDTQYF
TRBJ2-3,TRBV7-2,TRBD2,TGTGCCAGCAGCAAAGGACTAGCGGGGGATACGCAGTATTTT,CASSKGLAGDTQYF
TRBJ2-7,TRBV6-5,NA,TGTGCCAGCAGCTGGTACAACGAGCAGTACTTC,CASSWYNEQYF
TRBJ1-5,TRBV10-3,TRBD1,TGTGCCATCTCCAGGGGGCGAGGTCAGCCCCAGCATTTT,CAISRGRGQPQHF
TRBJ2-1,TRBV6-5,NA,TGTGCCAGCAGCCCAGGGGGGGTGGTGTATGAGCAGTTCTTC,CASSPGGVVYEQFF
TRBJ1-5,TRBV6-1,TRBD1,TGTGCCAGCATTTGGGGACAGGGGGCCAATCAGCCCCAGCATTTT,CASIWGQGANQPQHF